This passage covers 29 T cell receptor beta chains from one sample sequenced in a study of cytotoxic CD8 clonotypes in ibrutinib-treated CLL. Some clones are missing from TCRdb's copy, which holds only in-frame ones; the method was immunoSEQ multiplex PCR. Of around 250,000 clones listed, 70% were seen once; the top ten hold about 16%. The source was PBMCs, collected after 24 months of ibrutinib treatment. The receptors come from a human donor with chronic lymphocytic leukemia.

The rearrangement uses TRBV27 and TRBJ1-2, with D possibly matching TRBD1 (5 bases). This CDR3 region has 13 residues. V was cut by 5 bases and J by 8 bases, with 15 bases left in between. Germline V gene sequence: CDR1 MNHEY, CDR2 SMNVEV (reference sequence). DNA of the CDR3: TGTGCCAGCAGTATAATAGGGGATTGGGGCTACACCTTC. This sequence encodes CASSIIGDWGYTF.

The genes are TRBV15 and TRBJ2-1, with TRBD2 as a possible D gene (6 bases). V was trimmed by 6 bases and J by 3 bases, leaving 15 bases between them. CDR1 LNHNV and CDR2 YYDKDF come from the germline V gene (reference sequence). CDR3 length: 15 residues. CDR3 amino acids: CATRIGREDYNEQFF. The CDR3 nucleotides read TGTGCCACCAGAATCGGCAGGGAGGACTACAATGAGCAGTTCTTC.

The chain has TRBV2 and TRBJ2-1; the D gene is possibly TRBD2 (6 bases). Germline values: CDR1 SNHLY, CDR2 FYNNEI. This CDR3 has 15 amino acids. V was shortened by 7 bases and J by 4 bases, with 17 bases between the two germline ends. CDR3 region: CASKGGASQYNEQFF. CDR3 nucleotides: TGTGCCAGCAAGGGCGGGGCTAGCCAATACAATGAGCAGTTCTTC.

The chain couples TRBV19 to TRBJ1-4; 7 bases line up with TRBD1. Losses at the gene ends were 4 bases for V and 6 bases for J; bases not matched to a gene: 5. The CDR3 totals 14 residues. From germline, CDR1 is LNHDA and CDR2 SQIVND (reference sequence). CDR3 loop: CASSTQGGDEKLFF. The CDR3 nucleotides read TGTGCCAGTAGTACTCAGGGGGGTGATGAAAAACTGTTTTTT. Variable domain in full (rest from reference TRBV19 and TRBJ1-4): DGGITQSPKYLFRKEGQNVTLSCEQNLNHDAMYWYRQDPGQGLRLIYYSQIVNDFQKGDIAEGYSVSREKKESFPLTVTSAQKNPTAFYLCASSTQGGDEKLFFGSGTQLSVL.

This rearrangement joins TRBV4-2 to TRBJ2-1, with 8 bases that match TRBD2. The CDR3 sequence is 17 residues long. J gave up 0 bases and V 0 bases, and 4 bases lay outside the gene matches. The germline V gene has CDR1 LGHNA and CDR2 YNFKEQ. The DNA for the CDR3 is TGTGCCAGCAGCCAAGACCCAAGCGGGAGCTCCTACAATGAGCAGTTCTTC. Its translation is CASSQDPSGSSYNEQFF.

The chain has TRBV7-3 and TRBJ2-5; D is undetermined. CDR3 length equals 15 residues. Germline V gene sequence: CDR1 SGHTA, CDR2 FQGTGA. V shed 1 base and J shed 1 base, with 10 bases lying between them. CDR3 coding DNA: TGTGCCAGCAGCTTAATCCCCAGCAGCCAAGAGACCCAGTACTTC. Translating gives CASSLIPSSQETQYF.

This sequence joins TRBV30 and TRBJ1-4, with no clear D. The CDR3 has 14 residues. Germline V CDR1 and CDR2: GTSNPN, SVGIG (reference sequence). Trimming cost V 0 bases and J 7 bases, with 12 bases left between them. CDR3 amino acids: CAWSVPPAGEKLFF. The DNA for the CDR3 is TGTGCCTGGAGTGTACCCCCCGCGGGTGAAAAACTGTTTTTT.

This chain joins TRBV7-9 and TRBJ2-5, with TRBD2 matching 9 bases. V lost 5 bases, J lost 5 bases, and 6 bases stayed unmatched. Per the germline V gene, CDR1 is SEHNR and CDR2 is FQNEAQ (reference sequence). This CDR3 region has 14 residues. Here the CDR3 reads CASSKAGGGETQYF. In DNA, the CDR3 is TGTGCCAGCAGCAAAGCGGGGGGCGGTGAGACCCAGTACTTC.

This clone showed up just a few times. V and J are TRBV7-9 and TRBJ1-2, with D unclear. With 6 bases removed from V and 2 bases from J, the gap between germline ends came to 16 bases. CDR1 is SEHNR, CDR2 FQNEAQ, per germline (reference sequence). This CDR3 is 15 amino acids long. The DNA for the CDR3 is TGTGCCAGCAGGTACGCCCCGGGTCCCAACTATGGCTACACCTTC. The encoded protein is CASRYAPGPNYGYTF.

The chain uses TRBV9 and TRBJ1-1, with a possible D match to TRBD1 (5 bases). V was shortened by 4 bases and J by 1 base, with 11 bases between the two germline ends. CDR1 SGDLS and CDR2 YYNGEE come from the germline V gene. The CDR3 spans 14 residues. CDR3 loop: CASSSAGANTEAFF. DNA for the CDR3: TGTGCCAGCAGCTCCGCCGGGGCGAACACTGAAGCTTTCTTT.

The V call is TRBV29-1, the J call TRBJ2-1; unclear D gene. The V end was cut by 5 bases, the J end by 6 bases, with 17 bases between. CDR1 and CDR2 (germline): SQVTM, ANQGSEA. The CDR3 sequence is 14 residues long. DNA for the CDR3: TGCAGCGTTAGCTTGGGCCTTCTAATCAATGAGCAGTTCTTC. Protein product: CSVSLGLLINEQFF.

Only a few counts were recorded for this clone. The chain joins TRBV2 to TRBJ2-7; D ambiguous. Deletions cut 7 bases from V and 3 bases from J, with 13 bases between. This CDR3 contains 13 residues. CDR1 SNHLY and CDR2 FYNNEI come from the germline V gene. The chain's CDR3 is CASKVSRLYEQYF. CDR3 DNA sequence: TGTGCCAGCAAGGTTAGCCGGCTCTACGAGCAGTACTTC. The full variable domain, its missing parts supplied by reference TRBV2 and TRBJ2-7, is EPEVTQTPSHQVTQMGQEVILRCVPISNHLYFYWYRQILGQKVEFLVSFYNNEISEKSEIFDDQFSVERPDGSNFTLKIRSTKLEDSAMYFCASKVSRLYEQYFGPGTRLTVT.

This chain links TRBV11-3 with TRBJ2-3; TRBD2 agrees at 8 bases. Germline CDR1 is SGHNT and CDR2 is YENEEA. The CDR3 is 16 amino acids. The V gene end was trimmed by 1 base and the J gene end by 2 bases; junction bases not matched to a gene: 5. CDR3 in amino acids: CASSLGSGSTTDTQYF. DNA of the CDR3: TGTGCCAGCAGCTTAGGAAGCGGGAGTACCACAGATACGCAGTATTTT.

V usage is TRBV5-1 and J usage is TRBJ2-1; D gene ambiguous. Germline assignment: CDR1 SGHRS and CDR2 YFSETQ. CDR3 size: 12 residues. V dropped 0 bases and J dropped 5 bases, with 3 bases sitting between them. CDR3 sequence: CASSLADNEQFF. The DNA for the CDR3 is TGCGCCAGCAGCTTGGCAGACAATGAGCAGTTCTTC.

The J gene is TRBJ2-5, the V gene TRBV7-6; 7 positions agree with TRBD2. Germline lookup yields CDR1 SGHVS and CDR2 FNYEAQ. CDR3 length: 16 residues. Unmatched junction bases numbered 13, after V lost 6 bases and J lost 3 bases. CDR3 bases: TGTGCCAGCAGGCCAAGTCGACTAGCCTTCAAAGAGACCCAGTACTTC. Its protein is CASRPSRLAFKETQYF.

V is TRBV5-1 and J is TRBJ1-4; a weak D match, TRBD1 (6 bases). The CDR3 is 15 residues long. From germline, CDR1 is SGHRS and CDR2 YFSETQ. V gave up 0 bases and J gave up 6 bases, with 12 bases separating them. CDR3 DNA sequence: TGCGCCAGCAGCTTGGGGGGGCGCGAGGATGAAAAACTGTTTTTT. Translation: CASSLGGREDEKLFF.

The chain combines TRBV28 with TRBJ1-4; tentative D call: TRBD1 (5 bases). V was clipped by 5 bases and J by 11 bases, with 12 bases between them. The CDR3 length is 12 residues. Germline values: CDR1 MDHEN, CDR2 SYDVKM. Here the CDR3 DNA reads TGTGCCAGCAGTACCGCGGACACTAAACTGTTTTTT. Translating gives CASSTADTKLFF.

V usage is TRBV4-3 and J usage is TRBJ2-5; 12 bases map to TRBD2. Germline CDR1 is LGHNA and CDR2 is YSLEER. The CDR3 is made up of 19 amino acids. Unmatched junction bases numbered 16, after V lost 4 bases and J lost 4 bases. Here the CDR3 DNA reads TGCGCCAGCAGCCCCAACGGACTAGCGGGGCGCATTGCGGGAGAGACCCAGTACTTC. This translates into CASSPNGLAGRIAGETQYF.

V and J are TRBV27 and TRBJ2-1; D is unresolved. Germline values: CDR1 MNHEY, CDR2 SMNVEV (reference sequence). This CDR3 is 14 amino acids long. Trimming took off 5 bases at V and 3 bases at J, with 11 bases between the two ends. The CDR3 DNA follows: TGTGCCAGCAGTCTTGAGAGGTTCTACAATGAGCAGTTCTTC. This sequence encodes CASSLERFYNEQFF.

The count of this clone is one. J is TRBJ2-7 and V is TRBV15; 7 positions agree with TRBD2. Trimming removed 0 bases from V and 5 bases from J; junction bases left unmatched: 13. The CDR3 has 17 residues. Germline-derived CDR1 and CDR2 are LNHNV and YYDKDF (reference sequence). The CDR3 nucleotides are TGTGCCACCAGCAGAGATCTTGGCAGACTAGCATCCCACGAGCAGTACTTC. It specifies CATSRDLGRLASHEQYF.

V is TRBV29-1 and J is TRBJ1-1; D not resolved. The CDR3 length is 13 residues. The V end lost 1 base, the J end lost 4 bases, and 10 bases lay between the germline ends. Germline CDR1 reads SQVTM; CDR2 reads ANQGSEA. CDR3 sequence reads: CSVEGGWGTEAFF. The CDR3 DNA is TGCAGCGTTGAAGGGGGTTGGGGCACTGAAGCTTTCTTT.

This chain connects TRBV19 to TRBJ2-5, with TRBD1 identical over 8 bases. The CDR3 is made up of 13 amino acids. V shed 8 bases, J shed 2 bases, and the junction held 4 bases outside the gene matches. Germline V gene sequence: CDR1 LNHDA, CDR2 SQIVND (reference sequence). The chain's CDR3 is CASQDRVQETQYF. The CDR3 DNA reads TGTGCCAGTCAGGACAGGGTTCAAGAGACCCAGTACTTC.

This clone has only a few counts. The CDR3 DNA reads TGTGCCAGCAGCTCTCGGGACATCTACGAGCAGTACTTC. This encodes CASSSRDIYEQYF. The chain has TRBV11-2 and TRBJ2-7; perhaps TRBD1 as D (6 bases). Trimming removed 4 bases from V and 3 bases from J, with 10 bases in between. The germline gives CDR1 SGHAT, CDR2 FQNNGV. This CDR3 contains 13 residues.

This clone was seen more than once but under ten times. V gene TRBV27 combines with J gene TRBJ1-2, with 11 bases aligning to TRBD1. The germline CDR1 and CDR2 sequences are MNHEY and SMNVEV (reference sequence). V was pared by 2 bases and J by 8 bases, with 4 bases of the junction left unmatched. This CDR3 has 14 residues. CDR3 bases: TGTGCCAGCAGTTTAAGGGACAGGGGGAAGGGCTACACCTTC. It yields the protein CASSLRDRGKGYTF.

The CDR3 loop is CASSWGTGIQETQYF. CDR3 in DNA: TGTGCCAGCAGCTGGGGGACAGGCATTCAAGAGACCCAGTACTTC. This chain uses TRBV7-3 with TRBJ2-5; 8 bases are shared with TRBD1. Germline V gene sequence: CDR1 SGHTA, CDR2 FQGTGA. The CDR3 is 15 amino acids. Trimming at V came to 4 bases and at J to 2 bases, leaving 6 bases not matched to a gene.

This sequence joins TRBV28 and TRBJ2-7, with TRBD1 as a possible D gene (5 bases). The length of the CDR3 is 14 residues. Trimming stripped 7 bases from V and 5 bases from J, with 18 bases between. Germline lookup yields CDR1 MDHEN and CDR2 SYDVKM. Written as DNA, the CDR3 is TGTGCCAGCAAGACGGGCCAGGGTGTCGACGAGCAGTACTTC. Translated: CASKTGQGVDEQYF.

V usage is TRBV5-1 and J usage is TRBJ1-2, with 8 bases fitting TRBD1. Germline loops: CDR1 SGHRS, CDR2 YFSETQ. Trimming took 4 bases from V and 0 from J; bases not matched to a gene: 5. This CDR3 has 15 residues. The CDR3 sequence is CASSSGQGPNYGYTF. For the CDR3, the DNA is TGCGCCAGCAGCAGCGGACAGGGCCCTAACTATGGCTACACCTTC. The whole variable domain, filled in from reference TRBV5-1 and TRBJ1-2, reads KAGVTQTPRYLIKTRGQQVTLSCSPISGHRSVSWYQQTPGQGLQFLFEYFSETQRNKGNFPGRFSGRQFSNSRSEMNVSTLELGDSALYLCASSSGQGPNYGYTFGSGTRLTVV.

This clone was counted between two and nine times. The rearrangement joins TRBV7-3 to TRBJ1-1; D is unclear. Trimming stripped 0 bases from V and 5 bases from J, with 7 bases between. Germline CDR1 SGHTA, CDR2 FQGTGA. There are 13 residues in the CDR3. CDR3 sequence: CASSLTTRTEAFF. CDR3 in DNA: TGTGCCAGCAGCTTAACTACAAGGACTGAAGCTTTCTTT.

The chain's CDR3 is CASSNGRAGRETQYF. The DNA for the CDR3 is TGCGCCAGCAGCAACGGGAGGGCCGGGAGGGAGACCCAGTACTTC. The chain couples TRBV4-3 to TRBJ2-5; 8 bases are shared with TRBD2. The CDR3 length is 15 residues. From germline, CDR1 is LGHNA and CDR2 YSLEER. J lost 5 bases, V lost 5 bases, and 10 bases had no gene match.